Below, 6 T cell receptor beta chains from the same sample are listed, as sequenced in a study of identical twins. MiXCR, applied by TCRdb to the 5' RACE reads, yields one record per CDR3 protein. The sample holds approximately 600,000 distinct CDR3 sequences, approximately 10% seen once. The same data also contributed to another study, on yellow fever vaccine responses in identical twins.

Sequenced: PBMCs. The origin of the receptors is a young woman in good health.

This clonotype has only a few counts. The chain combines TRBV12-3 or TRBV12-4 with TRBJ2-7; 10 bases agree with TRBD2. The CDR3 length is 15 residues. The ends lost 6 bases at V and 2 bases at J; junction bases unmatched: 7. CDR3: CASRQVAGGTYEQYF. For the CDR3, the DNA is TGTGCCAGCAGACAGGTAGCGGGGGGAACCTACGAGCAGTACTTC.

The genes are TRBV12-3 or TRBV12-4 and TRBJ2-1; 7 bases are shared with TRBD1. Trimming took 1 base from V and 9 from J; bases not matched to a gene: 9. The CDR3 has 15 amino acids. CDR3 amino acids: CASSLGQGGLSEQFF. The CDR3 DNA sequence: TGTGCCAGCAGTTTAGGACAGGGTGGGCTGAGTGAGCAGTTCTTC.

V usage is TRBV5-5 and J usage is TRBJ2-1; 8 bases match TRBD2. Germline CDR1 and CDR2: SGHKS and YYEKEE (reference sequence). This CDR3 is 16 amino acids long. V lost 3 bases and J lost 15; bases outside the gene matches: 20. The CDR3 DNA reads TGTGCCAGCAGCTCCAGTGTAGGACTAGCATCTGAAGTTCCGTTCTTC. Encoded protein: CASSSSVGLASEVPFF.

The rearrangement links TRBV24-1 to TRBJ2-2; no clear D gene. Per the germline V gene, CDR1 is KGHDR and CDR2 is SFDVKD. V shed 9 bases and J shed 1 base, with 11 bases lying between them. CDR3 length equals 14 residues. CDR3 in amino acids: CATESPENTGELFF. In DNA, the CDR3 is TGTGCCACCGAAAGCCCCGAGAACACCGGGGAGCTGTTTTTT.

This clonotype was observed a handful of times. The chain carries TRBV7-9 and TRBJ2-5, with 7 bases that match TRBD2. Germline assignment: CDR1 SEHNR and CDR2 FQNEAQ (reference sequence). This CDR3 contains 14 residues. V trimming: 6 bases; J trimming: 4 bases; junction bases outside the gene matches: 8. CDR3 loop: CASRLAGDGETQYF. For the CDR3, the DNA is TGTGCCAGCAGATTGGCGGGGGATGGAGAGACCCAGTACTTC.

The sample holds many counts of this clonotype. The chain has TRBV27 and TRBJ1-5; a weak D match, TRBD1 (6 bases). The V end lost 4 bases, the J end lost 7 bases, and 20 bases lay between the germline ends. The CDR3 consists of 16 residues. Germline CDR1 is MNHEY and CDR2 is SMNVEV (reference sequence). The CDR3 protein is CASSWGPGAVGQPQHF. The CDR3 DNA follows: TGTGCCAGCAGTTGGGGGCCAGGGGCTGTGGGACAGCCCCAGCATTTT.